Reported below is one TCR beta chain. Its antigen is not identified. In Susac syndrome patients, recently defined diagnostic criteria for definite or probable disease were met. TEMRA cells were FACS-enriched, and CD8+ and CD4+ T cells were isolated negatively. V shed 2 bases, J shed 8 bases, and the junction held 3 bases outside the gene matches. This CDR3 comprises 13 residues. From germline, CDR1 is SGHRS and CDR2 YFSETQ. This sample was included in a study of CD8 T cells in Susac syndrome. General study findings and limits: The Susac syndrome CD4+ T cell repertoires displayed no clonal expansion.

Reverse transcription of about 0.45 to 1 ug RNA was performed with random hexamers. MiXCR, applied by TCRdb to the immunoSEQ multiplex PCR reads, yields one record per CDR3 protein. Of about 180,000 distinct CDR3 sequences listed, 94% were seen once; the top ten hold 0.1% to 0.12%. V usage is TRBV5-1 and J usage is TRBJ1-2; the match to TRBD1 covers 10 bases. The sample taken for sequencing was CD4+ T cells from PBMCs. This receptor was obtained from a human donor with Susac syndrome. This CDR3 reads CASSFGQGDGYTF. Here the CDR3 DNA reads TGCGCCAGCAGCTTCGGACAGGGGGACGGCTACACCTTC.